The sequence of this T cell receptor beta chain was determined in a study of cytomegalovirus exposure and HLA in healthy donors. Regarding the study as a whole: Several of the most significant clusters appeared, in a later analysis, to be linked to common viral pathogens. Researchers reported from a later analysis that most CMV-associated TCR beta chains appeared HLA-restricted.

As concerns this clone: What it recognizes is unknown.

This CDR3 is built from 16 residues. Trimming pared 4 bases from V and 1 base from J, leaving 17 bases between. CDR1 and CDR2 from the germline V gene are SGDLS and YYNGEE. PCR used 60 Vbeta primers and 13 Jbeta primers. Method: immunoSEQ multiplex PCR; TCRdb's copy keeps in-frame clones and lacks some. The data hold about 180,000 clones, with around 75% observed a single time. The chain joins TRBV9 to TRBJ1-1; possibly TRBD1 for D (6 bases). The sequencing input was PBMCs. This TCR came from a male donor in good health and CMV-seronegative. CDR3 DNA: TGTGCCAGCAGCTCCCCCCCGGGGGGCTCGAACACTGAAGCTTTCTTT. It codes for CASSSPPGGSNTEAFF.